This T cell receptor beta chain emerged from a study of tumor and adjacent non-tumor tissue in lung cancer. Study summary: Aged roughly 31 to 76 years, patients included under 13 men and 4 to 6 women with stage I to III disease. Study-level findings and limits: In normal lung, the top 100 clones were significantly more dominant than in tumor.

Many counts were recorded for this clonotype. Its cognate antigen is unknown. No cell sorting was done before RNA was extracted from the tissue. Donors were chemotherapy-naive, newly diagnosed lung cancer surgical patients in China, August–late 2014. Three rounds of nested PCR, following a modified ARM-PCR protocol, produced the TCRbeta library. TCRdb reprocessed the multiplex PCR reads via MiXCR and lists one record per CDR3 protein. The table shows 68,000 or so distinct CDR3 sequences, with just under 60% occurring only once. V was pared by 2 bases and J by 0 bases, with 10 bases between. The CDR3 covers 14 residues. Looked up from germline, CDR1 is SQVTM and CDR2 is ANQGSEA.

Sample: lung tumor tissue. The receptor comes from a middle-aged man with non-small cell lung cancer. The rearrangement links TRBV29-1 to TRBJ1-2; no definite D call. The DNA of the CDR3 is TGCAGCGTTGAATCCAGGCTGTCTAACTATGGCTACACCTTC. Its protein product is CSVESRLSNYGYTF.